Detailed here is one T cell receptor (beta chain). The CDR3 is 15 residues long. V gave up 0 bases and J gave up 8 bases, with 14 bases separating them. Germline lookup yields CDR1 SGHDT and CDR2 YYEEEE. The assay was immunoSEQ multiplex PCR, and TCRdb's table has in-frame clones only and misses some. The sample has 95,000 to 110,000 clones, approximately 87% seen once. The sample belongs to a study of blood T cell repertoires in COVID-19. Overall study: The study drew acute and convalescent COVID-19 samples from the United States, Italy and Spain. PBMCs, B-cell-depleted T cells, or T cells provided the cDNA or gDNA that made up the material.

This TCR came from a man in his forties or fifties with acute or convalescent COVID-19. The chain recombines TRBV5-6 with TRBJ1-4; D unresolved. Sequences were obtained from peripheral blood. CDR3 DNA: TGTGCCAGCAGCTTGGGTCAGAATCGGAGGGAAAAACTGTTTTTT. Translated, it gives CASSLGQNRREKLFF.